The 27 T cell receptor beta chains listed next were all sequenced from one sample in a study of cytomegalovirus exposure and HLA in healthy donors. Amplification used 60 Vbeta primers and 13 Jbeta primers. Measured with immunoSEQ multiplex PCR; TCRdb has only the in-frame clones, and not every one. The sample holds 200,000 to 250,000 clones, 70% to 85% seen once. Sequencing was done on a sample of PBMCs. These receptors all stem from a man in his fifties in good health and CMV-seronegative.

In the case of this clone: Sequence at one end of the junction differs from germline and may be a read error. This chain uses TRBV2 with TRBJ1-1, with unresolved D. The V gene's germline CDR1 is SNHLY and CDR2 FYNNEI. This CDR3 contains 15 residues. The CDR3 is CASREDLQRDTEAFF. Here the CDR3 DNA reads TGTGCCAGCAGGGAAGACCTTCAACGGGACACTGAAGCTTTCTTT.

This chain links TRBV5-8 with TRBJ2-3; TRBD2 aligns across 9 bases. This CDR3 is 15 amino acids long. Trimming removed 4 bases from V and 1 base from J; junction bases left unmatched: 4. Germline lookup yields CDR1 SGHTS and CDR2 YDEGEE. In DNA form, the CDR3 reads TGTGCCAGCAGCCTCAGCGGGAGGCGCACAGATACGCAGTATTTT. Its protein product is CASSLSGRRTDTQYF. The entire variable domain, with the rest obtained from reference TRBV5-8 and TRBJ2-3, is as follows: EAGVTQSPTHLIKTRGQQATLRCSPISGHTSVYWYQQALGLGLQFLLWYDEGEERNRGNFPPRFSGRQFPNYSSELNVNALELEDSALYLCASSLSGRRTDTQYFGPGTRLTVL.

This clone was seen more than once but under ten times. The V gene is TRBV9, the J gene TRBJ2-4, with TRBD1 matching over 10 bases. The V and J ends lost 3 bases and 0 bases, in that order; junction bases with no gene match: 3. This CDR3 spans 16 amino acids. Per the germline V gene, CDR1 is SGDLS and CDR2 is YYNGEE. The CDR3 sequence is CASSATGGLAKNIQYF. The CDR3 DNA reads TGTGCCAGCAGCGCGACAGGGGGCCTAGCCAAAAACATTCAGTACTTC. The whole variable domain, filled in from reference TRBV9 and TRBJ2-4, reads DSGVTQTPKHLITATGQRVTLRCSPRSGDLSVYWYQQSLDQGLQFLIQYYNGEERAKGNILERFSAQQFPDLHSELNLSSLELGDSALYFCASSATGGLAKNIQYFGAGTRLSVL.

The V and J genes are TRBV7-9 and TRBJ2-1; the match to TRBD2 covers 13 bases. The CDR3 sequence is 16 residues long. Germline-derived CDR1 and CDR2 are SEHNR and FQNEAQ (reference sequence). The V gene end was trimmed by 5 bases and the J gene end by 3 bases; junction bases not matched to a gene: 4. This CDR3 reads CASSHRTSGSYNEQFF. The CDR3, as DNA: TGTGCCAGCAGCCATCGGACTAGCGGGAGCTACAATGAGCAGTTCTTC. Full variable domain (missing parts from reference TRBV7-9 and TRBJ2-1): DTGVSQNPRHKITKRGQNVTFRCDPISEHNRLYWYRQTLGQGPEFLTYFQNEAQLEKSRLLSDRFSAERPKGSFSTLEIQRTEQGDSAMYLCASSHRTSGSYNEQFFGPGTRLTVL.

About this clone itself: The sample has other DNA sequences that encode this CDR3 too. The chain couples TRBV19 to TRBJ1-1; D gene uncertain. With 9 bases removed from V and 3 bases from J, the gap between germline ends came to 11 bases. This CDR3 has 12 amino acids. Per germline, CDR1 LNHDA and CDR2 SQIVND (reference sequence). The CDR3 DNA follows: TGTGCCAGCAGCCCTAGCTACACTGAAGCTTTCTTT. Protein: CASSPSYTEAFF.

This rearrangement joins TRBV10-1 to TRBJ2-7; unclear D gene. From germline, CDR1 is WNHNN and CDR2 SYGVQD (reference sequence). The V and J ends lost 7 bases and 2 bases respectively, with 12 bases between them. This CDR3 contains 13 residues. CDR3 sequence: CASNHTSTYEQYF. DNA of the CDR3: TGCGCCAGCAATCACACATCGACCTACGAGCAGTACTTC.

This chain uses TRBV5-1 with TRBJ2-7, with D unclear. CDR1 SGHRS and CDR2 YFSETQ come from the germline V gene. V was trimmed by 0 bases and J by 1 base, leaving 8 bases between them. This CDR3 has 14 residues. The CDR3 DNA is TGCGCCAGCAGCTTGGGTTGGCAATCCTACGAGCAGTACTTC. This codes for CASSLGWQSYEQYF.

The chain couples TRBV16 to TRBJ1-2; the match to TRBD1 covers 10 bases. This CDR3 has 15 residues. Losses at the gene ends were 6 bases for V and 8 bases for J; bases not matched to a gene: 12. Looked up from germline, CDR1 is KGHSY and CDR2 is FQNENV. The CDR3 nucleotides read TGTGCCAGCAGTCAAAGACAGGGGGCGCCTGGGGGCTACACCTTC. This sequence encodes CASSQRQGAPGGYTF.

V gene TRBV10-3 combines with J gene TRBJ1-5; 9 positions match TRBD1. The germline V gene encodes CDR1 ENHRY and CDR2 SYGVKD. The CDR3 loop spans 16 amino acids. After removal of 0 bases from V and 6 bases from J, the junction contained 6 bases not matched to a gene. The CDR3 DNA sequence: TGTGCCATCAGTGAGTCGACAGGGGGAGGGGGTCAGCCCCAGCATTTT. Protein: CAISESTGGGGQPQHF.

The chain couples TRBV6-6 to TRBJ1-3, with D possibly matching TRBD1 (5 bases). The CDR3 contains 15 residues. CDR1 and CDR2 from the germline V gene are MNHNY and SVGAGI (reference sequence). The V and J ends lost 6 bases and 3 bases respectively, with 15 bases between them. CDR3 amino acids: CASREGVWGGNTIYF. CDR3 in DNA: TGTGCCAGCAGAGAAGGGGTGTGGGGTGGAAACACCATATATTTT.

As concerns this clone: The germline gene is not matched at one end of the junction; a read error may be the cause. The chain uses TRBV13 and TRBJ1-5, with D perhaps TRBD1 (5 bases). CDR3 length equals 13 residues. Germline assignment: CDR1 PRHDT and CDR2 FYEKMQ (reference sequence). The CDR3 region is CASSFDRDQPRHF. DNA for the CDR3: TGTGCCAGCAGCTTCGACAGAGATCAGCCCCGGCATTTT. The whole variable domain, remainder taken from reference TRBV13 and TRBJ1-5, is AAGVIQSPRHLIKEKRETATLKCYPIPRHDTVYWYQQGPGQDPQFLISFYEKMQSDKGSIPDRFSAQQFSDYHSELNMSSLELGDSALYFCASSFDRDQPRHFGDGTRLSIL.

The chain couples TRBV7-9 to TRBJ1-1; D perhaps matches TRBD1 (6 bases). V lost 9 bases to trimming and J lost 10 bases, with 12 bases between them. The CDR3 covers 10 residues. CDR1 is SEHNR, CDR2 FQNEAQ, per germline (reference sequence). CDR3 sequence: CASQGLVAFF. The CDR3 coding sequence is TGTGCCAGTCAGGGGCTTGTAGCTTTCTTT.

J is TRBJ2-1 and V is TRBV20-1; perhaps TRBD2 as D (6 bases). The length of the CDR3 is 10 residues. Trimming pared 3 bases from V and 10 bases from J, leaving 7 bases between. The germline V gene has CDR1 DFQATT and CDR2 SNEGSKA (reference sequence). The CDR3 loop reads CSASREEQFF. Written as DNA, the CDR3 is TGCAGTGCTAGTCGGGAGGAGCAGTTCTTC.

CDR3 loop: CASSSGQGVHGYTF. The CDR3, as DNA: TGTGCCAGCAGTTCGGGACAGGGGGTACATGGCTACACCTTC. The rearrangement links TRBV6-5 to TRBJ1-2; TRBD1 matches at 11 bases. The CDR3 extends over 14 amino acids. From germline, CDR1 is MNHEY and CDR2 SVGAGI. V shed 4 bases and J 6 bases; nucleotides not matched to a gene: 4.

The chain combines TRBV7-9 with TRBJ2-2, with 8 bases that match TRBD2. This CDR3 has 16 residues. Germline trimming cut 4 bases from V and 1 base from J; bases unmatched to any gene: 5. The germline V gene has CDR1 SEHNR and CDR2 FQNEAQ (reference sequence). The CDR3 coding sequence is TGTGCCAGCAGCTCGCGGGGGGTCCGGAACACCGGGGAGCTGTTTTTT. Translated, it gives CASSSRGVRNTGELFF.

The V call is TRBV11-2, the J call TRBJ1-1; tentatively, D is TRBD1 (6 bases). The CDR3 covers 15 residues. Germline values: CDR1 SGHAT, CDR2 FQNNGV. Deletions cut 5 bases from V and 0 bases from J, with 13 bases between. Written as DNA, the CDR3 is TGTGCCAGCAGCGTGGGGGCTGTATTGAACACTGAAGCTTTCTTT. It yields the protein CASSVGAVLNTEAFF.

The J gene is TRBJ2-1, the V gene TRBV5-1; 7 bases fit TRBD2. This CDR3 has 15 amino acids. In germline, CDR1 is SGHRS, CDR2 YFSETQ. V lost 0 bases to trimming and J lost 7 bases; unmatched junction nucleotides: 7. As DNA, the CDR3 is TGCGCCAGCAGCTTGGATGCTGGGGGAGGGAATGAGCAGTTCTTC. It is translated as CASSLDAGGGNEQFF.

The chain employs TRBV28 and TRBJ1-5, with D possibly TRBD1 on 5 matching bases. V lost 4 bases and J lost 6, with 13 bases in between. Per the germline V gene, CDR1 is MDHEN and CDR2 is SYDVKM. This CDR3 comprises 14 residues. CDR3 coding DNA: TGTGCCAGCAGTTGGGGAGGGGTGGGTCAGCCCCAGCATTTT. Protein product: CASSWGGVGQPQHF.

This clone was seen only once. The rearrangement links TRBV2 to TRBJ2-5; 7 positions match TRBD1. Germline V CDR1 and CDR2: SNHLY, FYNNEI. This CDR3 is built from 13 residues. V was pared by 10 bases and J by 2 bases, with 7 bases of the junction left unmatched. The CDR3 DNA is TGTGCCACCAAAAAGGGGGCACAAGAGACCCAGTACTTC. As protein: CATKKGAQETQYF.

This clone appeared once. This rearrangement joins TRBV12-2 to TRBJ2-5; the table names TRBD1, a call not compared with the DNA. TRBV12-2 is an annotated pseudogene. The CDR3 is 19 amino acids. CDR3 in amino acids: CASRLGPWQTRTDKETQYF. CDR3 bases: TGTGCAAGTCGCTTAGGGCCTTGGCAGACCCGCACGGACAAGGAGACCCAGTACTTC.

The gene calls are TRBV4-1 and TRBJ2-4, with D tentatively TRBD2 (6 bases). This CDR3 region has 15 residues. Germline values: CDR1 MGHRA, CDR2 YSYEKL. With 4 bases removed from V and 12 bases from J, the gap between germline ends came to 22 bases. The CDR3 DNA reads TGCGCCAGCAGCCCGATAGCGGACCTGGGCGGCAGTCAGTACTTC. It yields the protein CASSPIADLGGSQYF.

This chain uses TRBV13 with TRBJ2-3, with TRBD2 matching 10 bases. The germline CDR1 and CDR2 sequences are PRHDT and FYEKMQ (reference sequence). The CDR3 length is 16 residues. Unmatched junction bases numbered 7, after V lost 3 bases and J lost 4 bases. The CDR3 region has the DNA TGTGCCAGCAGCTTCGCGGCTAGCGGGAGATCAGATACGCAGTATTTT. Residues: CASSFAASGRSDTQYF.

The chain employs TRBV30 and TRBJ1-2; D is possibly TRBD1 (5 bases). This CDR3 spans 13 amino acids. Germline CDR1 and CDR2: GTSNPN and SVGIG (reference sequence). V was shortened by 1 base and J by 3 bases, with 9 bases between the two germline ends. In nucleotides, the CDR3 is TGTGCCTGGAGTGAAGGGGTCGACTATGGCTACACCTTC. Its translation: CAWSEGVDYGYTF. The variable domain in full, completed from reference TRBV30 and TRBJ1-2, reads SQTIHQWPATLVQPVGSPLSLECTVEGTSNPNLYWYRQAAGRGLQLLFYSVGIGQISSEVPQNLSASRPQDRQFILSSKKLLLSDSGFYLCAWSEGVDYGYTFGSGTRLTVV.

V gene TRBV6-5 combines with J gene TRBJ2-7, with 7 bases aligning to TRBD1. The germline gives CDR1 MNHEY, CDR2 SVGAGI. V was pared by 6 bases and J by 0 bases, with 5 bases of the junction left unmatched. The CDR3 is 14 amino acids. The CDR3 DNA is TGTGCCAGCAGAAAAACAGGGGACTCCTACGAGCAGTACTTC. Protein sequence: CASRKTGDSYEQYF.

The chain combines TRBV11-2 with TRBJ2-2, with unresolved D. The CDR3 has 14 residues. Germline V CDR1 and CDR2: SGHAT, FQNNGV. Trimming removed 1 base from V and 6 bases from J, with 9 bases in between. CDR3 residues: CASSLVKLSGELFF. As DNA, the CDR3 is TGTGCCAGCAGCTTAGTGAAGCTTTCCGGGGAGCTGTTTTTT.

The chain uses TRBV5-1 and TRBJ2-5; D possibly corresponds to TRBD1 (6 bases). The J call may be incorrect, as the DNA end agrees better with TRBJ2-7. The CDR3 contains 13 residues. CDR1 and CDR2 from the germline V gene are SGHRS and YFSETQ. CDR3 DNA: TGCGCCAGCTCCTCCAGGGGATCCTACGAGCAGTACTTC. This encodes CASSSRGSYEQYF.

The CDR3 coding sequence is TGTGCCAGCAGCTCCCTAAGACAGGGTTATGAAAAACTGTTTTTT. Translation gives CASSSLRQGYEKLFF. The V call is TRBV5-8, the J call TRBJ1-4, with 7 bases lining up with TRBD1. Germline lookup yields CDR1 SGHTS and CDR2 YDEGEE. V dropped 3 bases and J dropped 6; count of bases not matched to a gene: 8. The CDR3 totals 15 residues.